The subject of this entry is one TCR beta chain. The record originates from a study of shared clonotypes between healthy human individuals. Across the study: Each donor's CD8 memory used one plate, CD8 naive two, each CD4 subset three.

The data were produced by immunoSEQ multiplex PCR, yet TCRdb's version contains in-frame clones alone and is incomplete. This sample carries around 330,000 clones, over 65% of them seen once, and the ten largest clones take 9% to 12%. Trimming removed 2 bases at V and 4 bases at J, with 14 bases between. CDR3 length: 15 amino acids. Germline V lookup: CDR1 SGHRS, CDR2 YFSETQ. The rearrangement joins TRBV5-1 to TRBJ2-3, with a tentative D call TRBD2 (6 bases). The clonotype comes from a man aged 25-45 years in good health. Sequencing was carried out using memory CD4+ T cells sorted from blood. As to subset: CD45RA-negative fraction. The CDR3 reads CASSLAGPGADTQYF. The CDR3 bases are TGCGCCAGCAGCTTAGCCGGCCCGGGAGCAGATACGCAGTATTTT.